This T cell receptor (beta chain) appears in the sequencing data of a study of preoperative IRX-2 immunotherapy in early breast cancer. Per germline, CDR1 MNHGY and CDR2 SAAAGT. This CDR3 has 14 amino acids. With 5 bases clipped from V and 9 bases from J, the junction kept 8 bases outside the gene matches. Measured with immunoSEQ multiplex PCR; TCRdb has only the in-frame clones, and not every one. The sample contains 2,500 to 4,000 clones, around 75% of which appear only once. The treatment was: preoperative locoregional IRX-2 cytokine immunotherapy. Patients received preoperative, locoregional IRX-2 cytokine immunotherapy in a phase Ib study.

The sample here was tumor tissue, taken after IRX-2 immunotherapy. This sequence joins TRBV6-8 and TRBJ2-2; TRBD1 matches at 8 bases. The TCR sequence derives from a human donor with breast cancer. CDR3 DNA: TGTGCCAGCAGTCAAATGACAGGGGCAAGGGAGCTGTTTTTT. This encodes CASSQMTGARELFF.